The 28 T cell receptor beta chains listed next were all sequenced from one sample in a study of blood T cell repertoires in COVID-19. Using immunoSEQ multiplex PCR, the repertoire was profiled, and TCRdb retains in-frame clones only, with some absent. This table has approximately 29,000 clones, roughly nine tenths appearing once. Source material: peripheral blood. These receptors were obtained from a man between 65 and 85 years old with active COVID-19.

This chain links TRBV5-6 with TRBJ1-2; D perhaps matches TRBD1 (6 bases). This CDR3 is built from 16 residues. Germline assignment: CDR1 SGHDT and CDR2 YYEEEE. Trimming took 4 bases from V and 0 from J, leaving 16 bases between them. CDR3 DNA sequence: TGTGCCAGCAGCCAAAGAACAGGGCGAGCTAACTATGGCTACACCTTC. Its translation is CASSQRTGRANYGYTF.

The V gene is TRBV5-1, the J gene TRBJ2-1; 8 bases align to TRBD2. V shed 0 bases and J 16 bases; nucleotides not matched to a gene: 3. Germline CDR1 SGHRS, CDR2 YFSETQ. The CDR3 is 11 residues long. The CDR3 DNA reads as TGCGCCAGCAGCTTGGGGGGACTAGGTTTCTTC. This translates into CASSLGGLGFF. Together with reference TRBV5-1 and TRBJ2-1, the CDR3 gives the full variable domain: KAGVTQTPRYLIKTRGQQVTLSCSPISGHRSVSWYQQTPGQGLQFLFEYFSETQRNKGNFPGRFSGRQFSNSRSEMNVSTLELGDSALYLCASSLGGLGFFGPGTRLTVL.

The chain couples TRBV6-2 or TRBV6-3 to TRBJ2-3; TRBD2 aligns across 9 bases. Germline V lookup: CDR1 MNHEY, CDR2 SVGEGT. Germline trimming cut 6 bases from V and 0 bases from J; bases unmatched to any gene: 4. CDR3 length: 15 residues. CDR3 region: CASSPTSGSTDTQYF. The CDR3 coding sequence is TGTGCCAGCAGCCCCACTAGCGGGAGCACAGATACGCAGTATTTT.

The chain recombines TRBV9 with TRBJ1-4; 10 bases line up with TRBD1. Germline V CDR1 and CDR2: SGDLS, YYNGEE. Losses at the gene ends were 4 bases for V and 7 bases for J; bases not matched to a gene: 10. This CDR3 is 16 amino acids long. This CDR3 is CASSPRTGGRGEKLFF. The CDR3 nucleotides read TGTGCCAGCAGCCCCCGGACAGGGGGACGGGGTGAAAAACTGTTTTTT.

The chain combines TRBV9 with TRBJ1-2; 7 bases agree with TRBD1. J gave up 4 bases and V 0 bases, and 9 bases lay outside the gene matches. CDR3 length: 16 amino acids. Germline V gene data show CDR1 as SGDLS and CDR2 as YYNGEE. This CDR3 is CASSVEPSGTAYGYTF. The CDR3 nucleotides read TGTGCCAGCAGCGTAGAGCCTTCCGGGACAGCCTATGGCTACACCTTC.

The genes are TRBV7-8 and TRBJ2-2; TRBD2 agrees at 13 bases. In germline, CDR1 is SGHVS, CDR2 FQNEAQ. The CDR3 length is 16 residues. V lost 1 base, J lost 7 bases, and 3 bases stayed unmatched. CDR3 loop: CASSLVRTSGGGELFF. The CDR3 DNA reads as TGTGCCAGCAGCTTAGTGCGGACTAGCGGGGGCGGGGAGCTGTTTTTT.

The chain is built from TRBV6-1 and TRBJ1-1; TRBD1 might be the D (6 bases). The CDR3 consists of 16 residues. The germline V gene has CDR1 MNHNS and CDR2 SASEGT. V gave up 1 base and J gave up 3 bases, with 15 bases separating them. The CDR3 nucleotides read TGTGCCAGCAGTGAAGGGTGGGGGCGCCGGGACACTGAAGCTTTCTTT. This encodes CASSEGWGRRDTEAFF.

The CDR3 nucleotides read TGTGCCAGCAGCTTCGGACAGGGACGATACAATGAGCAGTTCTTC. Amino acids: CASSFGQGRYNEQFF. V gene TRBV7-8 combines with J gene TRBJ2-1; 8 positions match TRBD1. The germline CDR1 and CDR2 sequences are SGHVS and FQNEAQ. CDR3 length: 15 amino acids. The J segment lost 4 bases and the V segment lost 3 bases, leaving 5 bases of the junction unmatched.

CDR3 residues: CSVQAPGDIQYF. For the CDR3, the DNA is TGCAGCGTTCAGGCACCGGGAGACATTCAGTACTTC. The V call is TRBV29-1, the J call TRBJ2-4, with D possibly matching TRBD2 (6 bases). This CDR3 region has 12 residues. With 5 bases removed from V and 8 bases from J, the gap between germline ends came to 13 bases. CDR1 and CDR2 (germline): SQVTM, ANQGSEA.

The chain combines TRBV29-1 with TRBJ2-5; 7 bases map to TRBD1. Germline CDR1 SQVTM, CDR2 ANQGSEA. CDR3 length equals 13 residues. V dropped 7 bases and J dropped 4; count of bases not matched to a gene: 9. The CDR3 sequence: CSAVRQGGETQYF. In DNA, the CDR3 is TGCAGCGCCGTACGACAGGGTGGAGAGACCCAGTACTTC.

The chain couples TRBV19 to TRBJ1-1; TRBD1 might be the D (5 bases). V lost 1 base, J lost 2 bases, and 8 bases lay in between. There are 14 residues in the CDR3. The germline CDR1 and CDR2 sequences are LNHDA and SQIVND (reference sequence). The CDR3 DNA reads TGTGCCAGTAGTATAGCAAGGGGCAACACTGAAGCTTTCTTT. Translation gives CASSIARGNTEAFF.

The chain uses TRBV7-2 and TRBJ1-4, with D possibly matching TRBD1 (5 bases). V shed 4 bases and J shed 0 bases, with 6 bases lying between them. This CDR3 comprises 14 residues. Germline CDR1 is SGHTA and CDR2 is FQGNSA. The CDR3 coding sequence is TGTGCCAGCAGCTCCAGGGCAACTAATGAAAAACTGTTTTTT. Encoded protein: CASSSRATNEKLFF.

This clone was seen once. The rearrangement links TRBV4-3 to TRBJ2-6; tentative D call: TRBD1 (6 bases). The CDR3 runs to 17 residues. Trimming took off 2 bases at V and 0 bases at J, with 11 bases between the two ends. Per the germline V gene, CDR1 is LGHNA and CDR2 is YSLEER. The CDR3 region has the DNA TGCGCCAGCAGCCAACCAGGGGCCCACTCTGGGGCCAACGTCCTGACTTTC. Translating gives CASSQPGAHSGANVLTF.

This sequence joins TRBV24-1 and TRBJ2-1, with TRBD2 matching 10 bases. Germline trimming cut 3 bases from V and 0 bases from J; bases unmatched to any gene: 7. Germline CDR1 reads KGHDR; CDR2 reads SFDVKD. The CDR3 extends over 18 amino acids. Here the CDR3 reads CATSDPLAGARSYNEQFF. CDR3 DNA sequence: TGTGCCACCAGTGATCCCCTAGCGGGGGCCCGCTCCTACAATGAGCAGTTCTTC.

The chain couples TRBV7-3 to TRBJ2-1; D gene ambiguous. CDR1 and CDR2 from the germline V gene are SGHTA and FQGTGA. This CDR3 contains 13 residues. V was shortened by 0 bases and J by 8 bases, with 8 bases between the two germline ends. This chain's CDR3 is CASSLTREDEQFF. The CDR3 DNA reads TGTGCCAGCAGCTTAACCCGAGAGGATGAGCAGTTCTTC.

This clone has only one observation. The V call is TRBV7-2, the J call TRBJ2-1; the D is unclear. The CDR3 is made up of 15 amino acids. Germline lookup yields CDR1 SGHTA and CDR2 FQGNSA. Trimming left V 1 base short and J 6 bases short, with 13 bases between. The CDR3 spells CASSLGAGLGNEQFF. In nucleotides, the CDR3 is TGTGCCAGCAGCTTAGGGGCAGGTCTGGGCAATGAGCAGTTCTTC.

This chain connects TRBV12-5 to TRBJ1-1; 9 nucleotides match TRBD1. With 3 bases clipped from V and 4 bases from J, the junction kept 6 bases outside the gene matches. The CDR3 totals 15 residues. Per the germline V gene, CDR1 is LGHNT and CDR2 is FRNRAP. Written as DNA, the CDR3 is TGTGCTAGTGGTTTAACTTTGGGACAGGGCACTGAAGCTTTCTTT. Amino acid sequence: CASGLTLGQGTEAFF.

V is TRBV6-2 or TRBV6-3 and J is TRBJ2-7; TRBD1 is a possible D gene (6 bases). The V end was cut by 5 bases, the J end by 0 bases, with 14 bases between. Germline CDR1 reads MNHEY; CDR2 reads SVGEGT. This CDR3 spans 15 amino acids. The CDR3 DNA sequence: TGTGCCAGCAGTAACCCGGGACAACCCTCCTACGAGCAGTACTTC. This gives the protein CASSNPGQPSYEQYF.

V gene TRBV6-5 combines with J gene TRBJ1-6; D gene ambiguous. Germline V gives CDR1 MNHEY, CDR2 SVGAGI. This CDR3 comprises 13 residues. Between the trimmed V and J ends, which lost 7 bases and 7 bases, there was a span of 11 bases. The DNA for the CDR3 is TGTGCCAGCACCCCCGACTTAAATTCACCCCTCCACTTT. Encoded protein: CASTPDLNSPLHF.

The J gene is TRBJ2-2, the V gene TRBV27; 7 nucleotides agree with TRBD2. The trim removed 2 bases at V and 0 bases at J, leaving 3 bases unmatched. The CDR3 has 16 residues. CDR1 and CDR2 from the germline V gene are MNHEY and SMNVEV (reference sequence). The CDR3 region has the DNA TGTGCCAGCAGTTTACTAGCGGACGCGAACACCGGGGAGCTGTTTTTT. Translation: CASSLLADANTGELFF.

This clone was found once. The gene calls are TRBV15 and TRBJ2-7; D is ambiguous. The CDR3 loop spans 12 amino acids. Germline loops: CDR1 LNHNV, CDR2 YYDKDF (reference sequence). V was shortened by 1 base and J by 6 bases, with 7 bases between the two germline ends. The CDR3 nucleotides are TGTGCCACCAGCAGAGGCTACGGCGAGCAGTACTTC. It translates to CATSRGYGEQYF. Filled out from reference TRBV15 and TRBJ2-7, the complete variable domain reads DAMVIQNPRYQVTQFGKPVTLSCSQTLNHNVMYWYQQKSSQAPKLLFHYYDKDFNNEADTPDNFQSRRPNTSFCFLDIRSPGLGDTAMYLCATSRGYGEQYFGPGTRLTVT.

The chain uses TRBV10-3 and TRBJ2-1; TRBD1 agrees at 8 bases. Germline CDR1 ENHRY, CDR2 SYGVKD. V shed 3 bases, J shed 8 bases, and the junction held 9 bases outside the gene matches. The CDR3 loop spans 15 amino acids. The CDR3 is CAISDHRTGLDEQFF. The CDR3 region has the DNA TGTGCCATCAGTGACCATAGGACAGGGTTGGATGAGCAGTTCTTC.

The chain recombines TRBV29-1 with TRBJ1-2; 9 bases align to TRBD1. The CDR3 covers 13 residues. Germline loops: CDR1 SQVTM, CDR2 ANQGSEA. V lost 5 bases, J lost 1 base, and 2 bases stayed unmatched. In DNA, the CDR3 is TGCAGCGTTAGGACAGGGGTTAACTATGGCTACACCTTC. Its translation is CSVRTGVNYGYTF.

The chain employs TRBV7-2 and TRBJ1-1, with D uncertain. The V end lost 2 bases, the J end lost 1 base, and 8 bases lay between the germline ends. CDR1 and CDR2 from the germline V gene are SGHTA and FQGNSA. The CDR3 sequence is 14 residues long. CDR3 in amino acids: CASSLHGKNTEAFF. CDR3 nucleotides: TGTGCCAGCAGCTTACATGGCAAGAACACTGAAGCTTTCTTT.

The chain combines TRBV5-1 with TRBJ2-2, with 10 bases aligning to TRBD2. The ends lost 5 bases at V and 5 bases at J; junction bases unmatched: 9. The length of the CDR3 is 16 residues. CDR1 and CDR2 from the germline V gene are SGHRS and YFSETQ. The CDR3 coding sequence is TGCGCCAGCAGACCCGCGGGACTAGCGTCTACCGGGGAGCTGTTTTTT. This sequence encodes CASRPAGLASTGELFF.

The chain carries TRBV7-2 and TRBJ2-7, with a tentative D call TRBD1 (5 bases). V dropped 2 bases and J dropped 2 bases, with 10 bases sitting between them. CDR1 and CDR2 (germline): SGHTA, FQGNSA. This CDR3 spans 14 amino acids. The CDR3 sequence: CASSLRGPPYEQYF. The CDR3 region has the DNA TGTGCCAGCAGCTTAAGGGGTCCCCCCTACGAGCAGTACTTC.

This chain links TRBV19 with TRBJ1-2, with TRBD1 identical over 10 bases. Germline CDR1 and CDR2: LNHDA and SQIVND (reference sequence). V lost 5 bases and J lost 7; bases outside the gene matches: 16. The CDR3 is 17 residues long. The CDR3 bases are TGTGCCAGTAGTCAGACGTATGGGACAGGGGTCCGTGGTGGCTACACCTTC. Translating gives CASSQTYGTGVRGGYTF.

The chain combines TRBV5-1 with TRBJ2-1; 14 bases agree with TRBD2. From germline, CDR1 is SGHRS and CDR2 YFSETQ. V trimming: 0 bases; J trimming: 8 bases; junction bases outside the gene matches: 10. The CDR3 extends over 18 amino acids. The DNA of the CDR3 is TGCGCCAGCAGCTTGGAAGGTGGGGGGACTAGCGGGAGATATGAGCAGTTCTTC. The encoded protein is CASSLEGGGTSGRYEQFF.